The source of this TCR beta chain is a study of shared clonotypes between healthy human individuals. As for the study in general: Participating donors consisted of two women and a few men aged 18 to 49. Overall study findings and caveats: The naive CD4 repertoires of several donors were compared, and about 5% of clonotypes were shared.

Trimming shortened V by 5 bases and J by 3 bases, and 10 bases separated the two germline ends. Germline V gives CDR1 SQVTM, CDR2 ANQGSEA. This CDR3 contains 12 residues. In its sample, this clone was seen a few times. Its specificity is not known. Different DNA sequences within this sample yield the same CDR3. Using 200 ng DNA, about 30,000 T cell genomes, the sorted-subset replicate PCRs were run. Assay: immunoSEQ multiplex PCR; the TCRdb copy retains only in-frame clones and omits some. Here the sample spans roughly 1,100,000 clones, about three quarters being singletons. The rearrangement links TRBV29-1 to TRBJ1-1, with D perhaps TRBD1 (5 bases). Sequenced: memory CD4+ T cells sorted from blood. Subset noted: CD45RA-negative fraction. This clonotype originated in a young man in good health. The CDR3 bases are TGCAGCGTTCGACGGGGGGACACTGAAGCTTTCTTT. As protein: CSVRRGDTEAFF.